The rows below give T cell receptor beta chains drawn from one sample of a study of shared clonotypes between healthy human individuals. Libraries were prepared by immunoSEQ multiplex PCR; TCRdb keeps only in-frame clonotypes and omits some of them. The sample consists of hundreds of thousands of clones, just over 75% of them appearing once. The sequenced material came from PBMCs. All receptors derive from a woman aged 40 to 50 in good health. Some clones in this sample may be carry-over from other donors' samples. Each CDR3 is given with its conserved first and last residue. Fields, in order: CDR3 length, D gene, V gene, J gene, clone size, CDR3 protein, CDR3 DNA. The D gene is left open where the match is weak. Clone size, where shown, is once, few, many, or a class for clones that have expanded.

12,NA,TRBV6-1,TRBJ2-7,NA,CASSTPSYEQYF,TGTGCCAGCTCGACACCCTCCTACGAGCAGTACTTC
15,NA,TRBV29-1,TRBJ2-6,NA,CSVGQILSGANVLTF,TGCAGCGTTGGACAGATTCTCTCTGGGGCCAACGTCCTGACTTTC
14,NA,TRBV6-5,TRBJ2-6,NA,CASGRGSGANVLTF,TGTGCCAGCGGCCGGGGGTCCGGGGCCAACGTCCTGACTTTC
16,TRBD1,TRBV28,TRBJ2-7,once,CASREEPGQGVYEQYF,TGTGCCAGCAGGGAAGAACCGGGACAGGGGGTCTACGAGCAGTACTTC
22,TRBD2,TRBV19,TRBJ2-1,NA,CASSLPTRGGTSGRGPYNEQFF,TGTGCCAGTAGTCTCCCCACGCGGGGGGGGACTAGCGGGAGGGGCCCCTACAATGAGCAGTTCTTC
18,NA,TRBV4-2,TRBJ1-4,few,CASSQDQGGPTSGAKLFF,TGTGCCAGCAGCCAAGATCAGGGAGGCCCGACGTCGGGAGCGAAACTGTTTTTT
13,NA,TRBV29-1,TRBJ1-1,many,CSVDYGGGTEAFF,TGCAGCGTTGATTATGGTGGGGGCACTGAAGCTTTCTTT
15,TRBD1,TRBV28,TRBJ2-5,once,CASSGTGVGEETQYF,TGTGCCAGCAGTGGGACAGGGGTGGGCGAGGAGACCCAGTACTTC
14,TRBD1,TRBV28,TRBJ2-7,once,CASSLRQGSYEQYF,TGTGCCAGCAGTCTACGACAGGGCTCATACGAGCAGTACTTC
13,TRBD2,TRBV30,TRBJ2-5,NA,CAWMRGIQETQYF,TGTGCCTGGATGCGGGGGATTCAAGAGACCCAGTACTTC
14,NA,TRBV27,TRBJ2-3,NA,CASSPEDSSDTQYF,TGTGCCAGCAGCCCCGAGGACAGCTCAGATACGCAGTATTTT
11,NA,TRBV2,TRBJ2-5,NA,CASSEHGTQYF,TGTGCCAGCAGTGAACACGGGACCCAGTACTTC
13,NA,TRBV28,TRBJ1-2,once,CASSSGTNYGYTF,TGTGCCAGCAGTTCAGGGACCAACTATGGCTACACCTTC
15,TRBD1,TRBV30,TRBJ1-6,NA,CAWSVSGTGNGPLHF,TGTGCCTGGAGTGTATCCGGGACAGGGAATGGACCCCTCCACTTT
14,NA,TRBV27,TRBJ2-7,NA,CASKWGTGPYEQYF,TGTGCCAGCAAGTGGGGGACGGGCCCCTACGAGCAGTACTTC
15,TRBD1,TRBV7-2,TRBJ1-1,few,CASSLGVLGRGRAFF,TGTGCCAGCAGCTTAGGCGTATTGGGCAGGGGGAGAGCTTTCTTT
15,NA,TRBV21-1,TRBJ1-2,NA,CASIHAPGALYGYTF,TGTGCCAGCATCCACGCCCCGGGGGCGCTTTATGGCTACACCTTC
18,NA,TRBV7-9,TRBJ2-1,NA,CASSPGRVHFNNYNEQFF,TGTGCCAGCAGCCCTGGCCGGGTCCACTTCAACAACTACAATGAGCAGTTCTTC
14,TRBD1,TRBV11-2,TRBJ1-1,NA,CASSRDRGYTEAFF,TGTGCCAGCAGCCGGGACAGGGGGTACACTGAAGCTTTCTTT
13,TRBD1,TRBV29-1,TRBJ2-7,NA,CSVNSGTGVEQYF,TGCAGCGTGAATTCCGGGACAGGGGTAGAGCAGTACTTC
15,TRBD2,TRBV10-2,TRBJ2-3,NA,CATRRGAGVTDTQYF,TGCGCCACCCGAAGGGGAGCGGGAGTGACAGATACGCAGTATTTT
13,NA,TRBV12-5,TRBJ2-3,NA,CASGAGGHSTQYF,TGTGCTAGTGGTGCCGGGGGACACAGTACGCAGTATTTT
15,NA,TRBV5-6,TRBJ1-1,NA,CASSKGRPWGTEAFF,TGTGCCAGCAGCAAAGGAAGACCCTGGGGGACTGAAGCTTTCTTT
17,NA,TRBV7-9,TRBJ2-7,NA,CASSLWAGRGPSYEQYF,TGTGCCAGCAGCTTATGGGCCGGGCGGGGGCCCTCCTACGAGCAGTACTTC
12,NA,TRBV29-1,TRBJ2-5,NA,CSVGSRGETQYF,TGCAGCGTTGGTTCAAGGGGAGAGACCCAGTACTTC
13,NA,TRBV5-4,TRBJ2-2,many,CASSLGGTGELFF,TGTGCCAGCAGCTTGGGGGGCACCGGGGAGCTGTTTTTT
12,NA,TRBV11-2,TRBJ2-1,NA,CASSHGRSEQFF,TGTGCCAGCAGCCACGGGAGAAGCGAGCAGTTCTTC
16,TRBD2,TRBV7-2,TRBJ2-6,once,CASSPRAGAGANVLTF,TGTGCCAGCAGCCCCCGAGCGGGGGCTGGGGCCAACGTCCTGACTTTC
16,TRBD2,TRBV5-4,TRBJ2-1,NA,CASSFDLGLAYNEQFF,TGTGCCAGCAGCTTTGACCTCGGACTAGCTTACAATGAGCAGTTCTTC
17,NA,TRBV4-2,TRBJ2-6,NA,CASSQGPSSSGANVLTF,TGTGCCAGCAGCCAAGGGCCCTCAAGCTCTGGGGCCAACGTCCTGACTTTC
15,TRBD1,TRBV4-1,TRBJ1-2,NA,CASSLGTGVNYGYTF,TGCGCCAGCAGCCTCGGGACAGGGGTTAACTATGGCTACACCTTC
15,TRBD1,TRBV7-2,TRBJ1-4,NA,CASSSTGGTNEKLFF,TGTGCCAGCAGCTCCACAGGGGGGACTAATGAAAAACTGTTTTTT
18,TRBD2,TRBV5-8,TRBJ2-2,NA,CASSSEFIAGGNTGELFF,TGTGCCAGCAGCTCCGAATTTATAGCGGGAGGGAACACCGGGGAGCTGTTTTTT
16,TRBD2,TRBV7-3,TRBJ2-1,NA,CASSVAGTSGSNEQFF,TGTGCCAGCAGCGTTGCCGGGACTAGCGGGAGTAATGAGCAGTTCTTC
15,NA,TRBV18,TRBJ2-5,NA,CASSPRRWQQETQYF,TGTGCCAGCTCACCACGCCGGTGGCAGCAAGAGACCCAGTACTTC
11,TRBD1,TRBV30,TRBJ1-1,NA,CAWNGQGEAFF,TGTGCCTGGAATGGACAGGGTGAGGCTTTCTTT
13,NA,TRBV11-3,TRBJ2-7,NA,CASSSGGAYEQYF,TGTGCCAGCAGTTCCGGGGGTGCCTACGAGCAGTACTTC
15,NA,TRBV7-9,TRBJ1-4,NA,CASSLRGGVDEKLFF,TGTGCCAGCAGCCTGAGGGGAGGGGTAGATGAAAAACTGTTTTTT
17,NA,TRBV27,TRBJ2-3,NA,CASSLSRTSWGTDTQYF,TGTGCCAGCAGTTTATCTCGAACTAGCTGGGGGACAGATACGCAGTATTTT
15,TRBD1,TRBV7-9,TRBJ2-2,NA,CASSPRDRGPGELFF,TGTGCCAGCAGCCCACGGGACAGGGGGCCCGGGGAGCTGTTTTTT
14,NA,TRBV7-2,TRBJ2-5,NA,CASSLGTHQETQYF,TGTGCCAGCAGCTTAGGGACTCACCAAGAGACCCAGTACTTC